The 29 T cell receptor beta chains presented below share a single source sample, sequenced in a study of OX40 agonist ivuxolimab in advanced cancers. The repertoire was sequenced with immunoSEQ multiplex PCR; TCRdb's copy has only in-frame clones and lacks some. The sample holds about 60,000 clones, roughly 84% seen once. The sequencing used CD4+ or CD8+ T cells sorted from blood, collected in a trial of the OX40 agonist ivuxolimab. These receptors came from an adult with an advanced solid tumor such as melanoma, head and neck, liver or kidney cancer.

V usage is TRBV6-5 and J usage is TRBJ1-2, with 7 bases identical to TRBD1. Germline values: CDR1 MNHEY, CDR2 SVGAGI. This CDR3 spans 14 amino acids. After removal of 6 bases from V and 7 bases from J, the junction contained 11 bases not matched to a gene. The CDR3 DNA sequence: TGTGCCAGCAGCCTACCCCCCCCAGGGGGTGGCTACACCTTC. This translates into CASSLPPPGGGYTF.

This sequence joins TRBV10-3 and TRBJ2-5; 7 bases align to TRBD2. With V trimmed by 0 bases and J by 7 bases, 5 bases remained unmatched. Germline CDR1 is ENHRY and CDR2 is SYGVKD. CDR3 length equals 14 residues. CDR3 nucleotides: TGTGCCATCAGTGAGTCTGCGGGGGAAGGGACCCAGTACTTC. Residues: CAISESAGEGTQYF.

The J gene is TRBJ2-1, the V gene TRBV7-9, with no clear D. Germline CDR1 reads SEHNR; CDR2 reads FQNEAQ (reference sequence). The CDR3 has 15 residues. Trimming stripped 5 bases from V and 2 bases from J, with 13 bases between. The DNA of the CDR3 is TGTGCCAGCAGCCTGTACTCGGGTGCCTACAATGAGCAGTTCTTC. Protein product: CASSLYSGAYNEQFF.

The chain uses TRBV19 and TRBJ2-2; possible D gene TRBD1, 6 bases. The germline V gene encodes CDR1 LNHDA and CDR2 SQIVND (reference sequence). This CDR3 contains 15 residues. Trimming left V 7 bases short and J 2 bases short, with 14 bases between. CDR3 bases: TGTGCCAGTACGGGCCCAGGGGCTAACACCGGGGAGCTGTTTTTT. This encodes CASTGPGANTGELFF.

The V and J genes are TRBV5-5 and TRBJ2-7; D is undetermined. V dropped 0 bases and J dropped 3 bases, with 16 bases sitting between them. The CDR3 contains 16 residues. The germline V gene encodes CDR1 SGHKS and CDR2 YYEKEE (reference sequence). This CDR3 reads CASSLGASVTIYEQYF. CDR3 nucleotide sequence: TGTGCCAGCAGCTTGGGGGCCAGCGTCACAATCTACGAGCAGTACTTC.

In this sample, this clone turned up once. The gene calls are TRBV5-6 and TRBJ2-1, with TRBD1 identical over 8 bases. This CDR3 has 16 residues. After removal of 2 bases from V and 0 bases from J, the junction contained 4 bases not matched to a gene. Germline V CDR1 and CDR2: SGHDT, YYEEEE. CDR3 sequence: CASSLWTGSSYNEQFF. The CDR3 bases are TGTGCCAGCAGCTTATGGACAGGGAGCTCCTACAATGAGCAGTTCTTC. Full variable domain (rest looked up from reference TRBV5-6 and TRBJ2-1): DAGVTQSPTHLIKTRGQQVTLRCSPKSGHDTVSWYQQALGQGPQFIFQYYEEEERQRGNFPDRFSGHQFPNYSSELNVNALLLGDSALYLCASSLWTGSSYNEQFFGPGTRLTVL.

In this sample, this clone turned up a few times. The gene calls are TRBV4-2 and TRBJ1-6; D is possibly TRBD1 (6 bases). Per germline, CDR1 LGHNA and CDR2 YNFKEQ. The V end was cut by 0 bases, the J end by 0 bases, with 15 bases between. This CDR3 has 19 amino acids. The CDR3 region is CASSQETLQGASYNSPLHF. Here the CDR3 DNA reads TGTGCCAGCAGCCAAGAAACTCTACAGGGTGCCTCCTATAATTCACCCCTCCACTTT.

The CDR3 spells CASSQRQGKGTEAFF. For the CDR3, the DNA is TGTGCCAGCAGTCAAAGACAGGGCAAGGGCACTGAAGCTTTCTTT. The chain links TRBV6-5 to TRBJ1-1; 7 nucleotides agree with TRBD1. Germline V gene data show CDR1 as MNHEY and CDR2 as SVGAGI. CDR3 size: 15 residues. V lost 5 bases and J lost 4; bases outside the gene matches: 10.

This rearrangement joins TRBV7-2 to TRBJ2-2; D may match TRBD1 or TRBD2 (5 bases each). CDR1 and CDR2 from the germline V gene are SGHTA and FQGNSA. The CDR3 sequence is 16 residues long. With 1 base removed from V and 0 bases from J, the gap between germline ends came to 9 bases. The CDR3 protein is CASSLGGTANTGELFF. CDR3 DNA sequence: TGTGCCAGCAGCTTAGGAGGGACGGCGAACACCGGGGAGCTGTTTTTT.

The V gene is TRBV27, the J gene TRBJ1-6; D ambiguous. Trimming left V 5 bases short and J 8 bases short, with 1 base between. The CDR3 runs to 10 residues. From germline, CDR1 is MNHEY and CDR2 SMNVEV (reference sequence). The CDR3 DNA follows: TGTGCCAGCAGTCATTCACCCCTCCACTTT. Residues: CASSHSPLHF.

The J gene is TRBJ1-1, the V gene TRBV6-5; D call uncertain. Germline lookup yields CDR1 MNHEY and CDR2 SVGAGI. The V end was cut by 6 bases, the J end by 5 bases, with 13 bases between. The CDR3 spans 13 residues. The CDR3 sequence is CASRRDLMTEAFF. The CDR3 bases are TGTGCCAGCAGAAGGGATTTAATGACTGAAGCTTTCTTT.

This sequence joins TRBV5-6 and TRBJ1-5; D unclear. The CDR3 is 12 residues long. CDR1 and CDR2 (germline): SGHDT, YYEEEE. V was trimmed by 6 bases and J by 5 bases, leaving 9 bases between them. The chain's CDR3 is CASTISDQPQHF. In nucleotides, the CDR3 is TGTGCCAGCACCATATCCGATCAGCCCCAGCATTTT.

The chain links TRBV5-4 to TRBJ2-3, with D possibly being TRBD1 (6 bases). The V gene lost 0 bases and the J gene lost 8 bases, with 13 bases spanning the gap. The CDR3 has 14 residues. The germline V gene has CDR1 SGHNT and CDR2 YYREEE (reference sequence). The CDR3 spells CASSLDRAGGTQYF. As DNA, the CDR3 is TGTGCCAGCAGCTTGGACAGGGCAGGTGGTACGCAGTATTTT.

The V call is TRBV28, the J call TRBJ2-3; D possibly corresponds to TRBD1 (6 bases). V was trimmed by 5 bases and J by 2 bases, leaving 20 bases between them. CDR3 length: 17 amino acids. Germline CDR1 is MDHEN and CDR2 is SYDVKM. The CDR3 sequence is CASSLQLGQGHTDTQYF. CDR3 bases: TGTGCCAGCAGTCTCCAATTGGGGCAGGGGCACACAGATACGCAGTATTTT. Using reference TRBV28 and TRBJ2-3 for the parts outside the CDR3, the full variable domain is DVKVTQSSRYLVKRTGEKVFLECVQDMDHENMFWYRQDPGLGLRLIYFSYDVKMKEKGDIPEGYSVSREKKERFSLILESASTNQTSMYLCASSLQLGQGHTDTQYFGPGTRLTVL.

The chain employs TRBV5-6 and TRBJ1-1; no reliable D call. The germline V gene has CDR1 SGHDT and CDR2 YYEEEE. V was cut by 1 base and J by 1 base, with 8 bases left in between. The CDR3 totals 14 residues. DNA for the CDR3: TGTGCCAGCAGCTTGTCTTACTGGAACACTGAAGCTTTCTTT. Residues: CASSLSYWNTEAFF.

The chain has TRBV18 and TRBJ2-1; D unclear. This CDR3 is built from 14 residues. V lost 4 bases and J lost 0, with 7 bases in between. Germline V gives CDR1 KGHSH, CDR2 LQKENI. The CDR3 nucleotides are TGTGCCAGCTCACAGGCCAGCTCCTACAATGAGCAGTTCTTC. Amino acid sequence: CASSQASSYNEQFF.

This chain uses TRBV7-2 with TRBJ1-1; D is unresolved. V lost 1 base to trimming and J lost 3 bases, with 12 bases between them. This CDR3 comprises 15 residues. CDR1 is SGHTA and CDR2 is FQGNSA in the germline V gene. This CDR3 reads CASSLGQIGDTEAFF. As DNA, the CDR3 is TGTGCCAGCAGCTTAGGCCAGATTGGAGACACTGAAGCTTTCTTT.

V and J are TRBV10-3 and TRBJ2-2; unclear D gene. The V end lost 4 bases, the J end lost 1 base, and 10 bases lay between the germline ends. This CDR3 contains 15 residues. Germline V lookup: CDR1 ENHRY, CDR2 SYGVKD. CDR3 nucleotide sequence: TGTGCCATCAGTGGTTTTTCAGGGAACACCGGGGAGCTGTTTTTT. It yields the protein CAISGFSGNTGELFF.

This clone was seen once. The chain combines TRBV4-2 with TRBJ2-3, with D perhaps matching TRBD2 (5 bases). There are 13 residues in the CDR3. The V gene lost 0 bases and the J gene lost 4 bases, with 5 bases spanning the gap. Germline lookup yields CDR1 LGHNA and CDR2 YNFKEQ. The CDR3 DNA follows: TGTGCCAGCAGCCAAGAGGAGGCAGATACGCAGTATTTT. Translating gives CASSQEEADTQYF.

The chain employs TRBV18 and TRBJ2-7; D not certain. The V and J ends lost 3 bases and 1 base respectively, with 7 bases between them. The CDR3 length is 13 residues. Per germline, CDR1 KGHSH and CDR2 LQKENI. The CDR3 nucleotides are TGTGCCAGCTCACCTGGAGTGTCCTACGAGCAGTACTTC. It yields the protein CASSPGVSYEQYF.

This clone was detected only a few times. V is TRBV7-9 and J is TRBJ2-7; the D is unclear. Germline V gene sequence: CDR1 SEHNR, CDR2 FQNEAQ (reference sequence). V was clipped by 3 bases and J by 2 bases, with 5 bases between them. The CDR3 runs to 12 residues. The DNA of the CDR3 is TGTGCCAGCAGCTTTTGGGCCTACGAGCAGTACTTC. Amino acid sequence: CASSFWAYEQYF.

The V call is TRBV6-5, the J call TRBJ2-5; D gene uncertain. Germline V gene lookup returns CDR1 MNHEY and CDR2 SVGAGI. V shed 2 bases and J shed 1 base, with 8 bases lying between them. The CDR3 spans 14 residues. The CDR3 reads CASSYIGPQETQYF. The DNA of the CDR3 is TGTGCCAGCAGTTACATAGGCCCCCAAGAGACCCAGTACTTC.

V and J are TRBV4-2 and TRBJ2-5, with 8 bases matching TRBD2. J gave up 9 bases and V 0 bases, and 9 bases lay outside the gene matches. The CDR3 sequence is 15 residues long. Germline CDR1 reads LGHNA; CDR2 reads YNFKEQ. CDR3 amino acids: CASSQEGAGARAQYF. CDR3 bases: TGTGCCAGCAGCCAAGAGGGAGCGGGGGCCAGGGCCCAGTACTTC.

This clone has just one count. The chain combines TRBV7-2 with TRBJ2-3; D is possibly TRBD1 or TRBD2 (5 bases each). This CDR3 region has 16 residues. Trimming stripped 3 bases from V and 0 bases from J, with 13 bases between. Germline assignment: CDR1 SGHTA and CDR2 FQGNSA. The CDR3 DNA sequence: TGTGCCAGCAGCTTTGGGGGATTTGCTAGCACAGATACGCAGTATTTT. It translates to CASSFGGFASTDTQYF.

The chain is built from TRBV5-1 and TRBJ2-5; unclear D gene. The CDR3 runs to 13 residues. CDR1 SGHRS and CDR2 YFSETQ come from the germline V gene. The V gene lost 0 bases and the J gene lost 5 bases, with 8 bases spanning the gap. The CDR3 DNA sequence: TGCGCCAGCAGCTTGGCTGGGTTTGAGACCCAGTACTTC. Its translation is CASSLAGFETQYF.

This chain links TRBV5-1 with TRBJ2-2; 7 positions match TRBD1. CDR3 length: 16 amino acids. The V gene's germline CDR1 is SGHRS and CDR2 YFSETQ. The trim removed 4 bases at V and 0 bases at J, leaving 6 bases unmatched. CDR3 sequence: CASSRDRPTNTGELFF. CDR3 DNA sequence: TGCGCCAGCAGCAGGGACAGACCAACGAACACCGGGGAGCTGTTTTTT.

The V and J genes are TRBV4-3 and TRBJ1-6; D gene unclear. The V end lost 3 bases, the J end lost 3 bases, and 12 bases lay between the germline ends. The length of the CDR3 is 16 residues. Germline V gives CDR1 LGHNA, CDR2 YSLEER. As DNA, the CDR3 is TGCGCCAGCAGCCATGTGTTCGGTGACTATAATTCACCCCTCCACTTT. Its protein product is CASSHVFGDYNSPLHF.

V is TRBV19 and J is TRBJ1-4; maybe TRBD1 (5 bases). The CDR3 is made up of 14 amino acids. In germline, CDR1 is LNHDA, CDR2 SQIVND (reference sequence). The V gene lost 4 bases and the J gene lost 7 bases, with 13 bases spanning the gap. The CDR3 spells CASSTQGSGEKLFF. The CDR3 DNA follows: TGTGCCAGTAGTACGCAGGGTTCCGGTGAAAAACTGTTTTTT.

This clone was picked up one time. This chain joins TRBV2 and TRBJ2-2; maybe TRBD1 (5 bases). There are 15 residues in the CDR3. CDR1 and CDR2 from the germline V gene are SNHLY and FYNNEI. Trimming pared 10 bases from V and 5 bases from J, leaving 20 bases between. The DNA for the CDR3 is TGTGCCACGACACGTTCAAGCCAGGGAACCGGGGAGCTGTTTTTT. This sequence encodes CATTRSSQGTGELFF.